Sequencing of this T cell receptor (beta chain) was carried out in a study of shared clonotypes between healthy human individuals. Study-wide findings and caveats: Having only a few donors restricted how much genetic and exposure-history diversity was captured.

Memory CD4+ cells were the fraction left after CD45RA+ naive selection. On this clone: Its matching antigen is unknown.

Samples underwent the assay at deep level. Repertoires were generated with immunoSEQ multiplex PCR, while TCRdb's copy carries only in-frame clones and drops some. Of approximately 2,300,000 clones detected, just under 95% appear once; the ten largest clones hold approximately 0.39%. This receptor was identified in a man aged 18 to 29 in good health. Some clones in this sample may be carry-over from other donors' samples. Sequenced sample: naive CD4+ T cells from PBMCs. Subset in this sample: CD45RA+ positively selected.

In DNA form, the CDR3 reads TGTGCCAGCAGTTCCTCCATTCCTGAGCAGTTCTTC. Its protein product is CASSSSIPEQFF. The rearrangement uses TRBV28 and TRBJ2-1; D is unresolved. Germline CDR1 MDHEN, CDR2 SYDVKM. Trimming pared 4 bases from V and 9 bases from J, leaving 10 bases between. There are 12 residues in the CDR3.